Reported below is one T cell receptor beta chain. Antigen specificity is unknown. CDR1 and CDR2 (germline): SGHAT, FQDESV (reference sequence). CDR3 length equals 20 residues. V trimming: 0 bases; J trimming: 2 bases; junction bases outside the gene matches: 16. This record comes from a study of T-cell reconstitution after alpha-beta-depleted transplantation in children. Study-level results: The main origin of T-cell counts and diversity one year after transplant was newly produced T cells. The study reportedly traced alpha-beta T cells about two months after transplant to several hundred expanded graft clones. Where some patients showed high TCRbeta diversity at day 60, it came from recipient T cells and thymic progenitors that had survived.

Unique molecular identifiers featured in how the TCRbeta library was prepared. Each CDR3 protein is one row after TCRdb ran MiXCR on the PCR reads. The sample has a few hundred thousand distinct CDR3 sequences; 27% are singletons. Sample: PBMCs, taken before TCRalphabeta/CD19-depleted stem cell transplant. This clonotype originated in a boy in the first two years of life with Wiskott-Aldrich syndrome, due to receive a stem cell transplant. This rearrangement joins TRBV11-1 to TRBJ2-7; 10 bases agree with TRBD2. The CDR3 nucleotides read TGTGCCAGCAGCTTAGCTCCAACTAGCGGGATTTTCCTTTGGGCCTACGAGCAGTACTTC. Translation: CASSLAPTSGIFLWAYEQYF.